This T cell receptor beta chain was documented in a study of T-cell memory formation after mild COVID-19. For the study at large: TCR clustering was largely donor specific.

About this clonotype itself: Its antigen is currently unknown.

Overall study findings and caveats: Researchers report contracting CD4+ clones mostly in CM and EM, with CD8+ clones in EMRA. Still unconfirmed is whether the second-wave clones peaking on day 37 recognized SARS-CoV-2.

With constant-segment primers, 5'RACE yielded cDNA libraries of TCR alpha and TCR beta that carried sample barcodes and UMIs. TCRdb analysed the 5' RACE reads with MiXCR anew, one entry per CDR3 protein. The sample has some 190,000 distinct CDR3 sequences, more than 15% seen once. CDR1 is SGHRS, CDR2 YFSETQ, per germline. V lost 0 bases, J lost 11 bases, and 11 bases lay in between. This CDR3 region has 12 residues. The J gene is TRBJ1-1, the V gene TRBV5-1; D call uncertain. The sample consisted of PBMCs or a T cell subset sorted from them (not recorded which). This clonotype originated in an adult woman who had mild COVID-19 (a few samples of this study predate the infection). Cell type and time point are not known. The CDR3 reads CASSLEGFLAFF. The CDR3 DNA is TGCGCCAGCAGCTTGGAAGGATTCTTGGCTTTCTTT.